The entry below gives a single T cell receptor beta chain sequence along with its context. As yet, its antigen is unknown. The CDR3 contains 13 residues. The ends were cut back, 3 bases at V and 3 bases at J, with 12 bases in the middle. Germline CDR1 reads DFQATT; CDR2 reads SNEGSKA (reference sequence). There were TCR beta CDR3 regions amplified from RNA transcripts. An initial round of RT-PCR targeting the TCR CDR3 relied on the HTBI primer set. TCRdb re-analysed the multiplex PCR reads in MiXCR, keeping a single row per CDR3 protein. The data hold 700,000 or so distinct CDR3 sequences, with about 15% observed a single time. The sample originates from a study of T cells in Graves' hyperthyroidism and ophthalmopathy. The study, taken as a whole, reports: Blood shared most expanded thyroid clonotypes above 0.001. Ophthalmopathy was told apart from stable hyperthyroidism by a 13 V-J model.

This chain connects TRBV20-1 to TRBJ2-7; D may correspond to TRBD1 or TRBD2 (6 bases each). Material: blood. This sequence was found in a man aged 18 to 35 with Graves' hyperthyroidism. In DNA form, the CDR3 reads TGCAGTGCTAGTCATGGAGGGGGCTACGAGCAGTACTTC. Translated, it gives CSASHGGGYEQYF.